The rows below give T cell receptor beta chains drawn from one sample of a study of blood T cell repertoires in COVID-19. TCRdb keeps only in-frame clones here, not all; method: immunoSEQ multiplex PCR. The data hold 300,000 to 450,000 clones, with 70% to 90% observed a single time. The specimen was PBMCs or T cells enriched from blood (not recorded which). The receptor source for this set is a man in his forties in a cohort exposed to, infected with or recovered from COVID-19 (not recorded which). CDR3s include the opening cysteine and the closing phenylalanine or tryptophan. Each record gives: D gene, J gene, clone size, V gene, CDR3 DNA, CDR3 protein. The D gene is left open where the match is weak. The listing skips clone size in some rows; elsewhere it reads once, few, many or a size class.

>NA|TRBJ2-7|NA|TRBV6-5
TGTGCCAGCAGTTACTCGACAGGCTACGAGCAGTACTTC
CASSYSTGYEQYF
>TRBD2|TRBJ2-1|NA|TRBV5-1
TGCGCCAGTCAGGGAGGGCCGAATGAGCAGTTCTTC
CASQGGPNEQFF
>NA|TRBJ1-2|NA|TRBV5-5
TGTGCCAGCAGCGTGGGACATCTTAACTATGGCTACACCTTC
CASSVGHLNYGYTF
>TRBD1|TRBJ1-1|NA|TRBV19
TGTGCCAGTAGTAGTTCGGGACAGGGGCCGAACACTGAAGCTTTCTTT
CASSSSGQGPNTEAFF
>NA|TRBJ2-7|NA|TRBV7-9
TGTGCCAGCAGCTGGGGCAGTAGGGTCGAGCAGTACTTC
CASSWGSRVEQYF
>NA|TRBJ1-6|NA|TRBV6-4
TGTGCCAGCAGTGAGGGCGGAGAGGGTTCACCCCTCCACTTT
CASSEGGEGSPLHF
>TRBD1|TRBJ2-1|NA|TRBV6-5
TGTGCCGGCAAAACCGGGACAGGGGCCAGTGAGCAGTTCTTC
CAGKTGTGASEQFF
>TRBD1|TRBJ1-3|NA|TRBV9
TGTGCCAGCAGCGTGGGACAGGGAACTTCTGGAAACACCATATATTTT
CASSVGQGTSGNTIYF
>TRBD2|TRBJ2-5|NA|TRBV28
TGTGCCAGCAGTTCCCCGGAGACTAGCGGGAGTTGGGGAGAGACCCAGTACTTC
CASSSPETSGSWGETQYF
>TRBD1|TRBJ1-5|few|TRBV2
TGTGCCAGCAAGGACAGGGATTTTCAGCCCCAGCATTTT
CASKDRDFQPQHF
>TRBD2|TRBJ2-1|NA|TRBV5-1
TGCGCCAGCAGCTTGGGGGGCGGCGGGAGCCGCTCCTACAATGAGCAGTTCTTC
CASSLGGGGSRSYNEQFF
>TRBD1|TRBJ2-1|once|TRBV27
TGTGCCAGCAGTATGTCAGGGGGCCACAATGAGCAGTTCTTC
CASSMSGGHNEQFF
>TRBD2|TRBJ2-1|NA|TRBV5-1
TGCGCCAGCAGCTTGGAGTCTAGCGGGAGATCCGAGCAGTTCTTC
CASSLESSGRSEQFF
>NA|TRBJ1-5|few|TRBV16
TGTGCCAGCAGGGCAACCGGCAATCAGCCCCAGCATTTT
CASRATGNQPQHF
>NA|TRBJ2-3|NA|TRBV5-1
TGCGCCAGCAGCTCCCGTGGCGGAAAGGGGGATACGCAGTATTTT
CASSSRGGKGDTQYF
>TRBD1|TRBJ1-1|NA|TRBV27
TGTGCCAGCAGCAGGGGGCTAACTGAAGCTTTCTTT
CASSRGLTEAFF
>NA|TRBJ2-2|few|TRBV10-3
TGTGCCATCAGTGGGAGGGAGAACACCGGGGAGCTGTTTTTT
CAISGRENTGELFF
>TRBD1|TRBJ1-3|NA|TRBV30
TGTGCCTGGAGACGACAGGGGTTTGGAAACACCATATATTTT
CAWRRQGFGNTIYF
>TRBD2|TRBJ2-1|NA|TRBV5-1
TGCGCCAGCAGCTCAACTAGCGGGAGCAGAAATGAGCAGTTCTTC
CASSSTSGSRNEQFF
>TRBD1|TRBJ1-5|NA|TRBV24-1
TGTGCCACCAGTGACAGGACAGGGAGCAATCAGCCCCAGCATTTT
CATSDRTGSNQPQHF
>TRBD1|TRBJ1-1|NA|TRBV14
TGTGCCAGCAGCCAATGGGGACAGGCGAACACTGAAGCTTTCTTT
CASSQWGQANTEAFF
>TRBD1|TRBJ1-5|NA|TRBV18
TGTGCCAGCTCACCACCGGGACAGGGAAAAGGTCAGCCCCAGCATTTT
CASSPPGQGKGQPQHF
>TRBD2|TRBJ2-7|NA|TRBV30
TGTGCCTGGAGTACACGAGCGGGAGGCTACGAGCAGTACTTC
CAWSTRAGGYEQYF
>NA|TRBJ2-1|once|TRBV28
TGTGCCAGCAGTTTGCAAACACAGGGCAATGAGCAGTTCTTC
CASSLQTQGNEQFF
>TRBD1|TRBJ1-2|NA|TRBV7-2
TGTGCCAGCAGCTTAGCAGGGGGCGCGGGCTATGGCTACACCTTC
CASSLAGGAGYGYTF
>NA|TRBJ2-1|NA|TRBV7-2
TGTGCCAGCAGGGGGATTTTGGGGGGCAATGAGCAGTTCTTC
CASRGILGGNEQFF
>TRBD2|TRBJ2-1|few|TRBV19
TGTGCCAGTAGCCGGGGGCGGGAGGTAAAGAATGAGCAGTTCTTC
CASSRGREVKNEQFF
>NA|TRBJ2-5|NA|TRBV28
TGTGCCAGCAGTTTGGGAACTAGTCTAAAGACCCAGTACTTC
CASSLGTSLKTQYF
>NA|TRBJ2-5|NA|TRBV11-2
TGTGCCAGCAGCTTAGGGCCCCCAACTAGCACAGAGACCCAGTACTTC
CASSLGPPTSTETQYF
>NA|TRBJ1-2|NA|TRBV5-1
TGCGCCAGCAACTCGGACAGCTCGTATGGCTACACCTTC
CASNSDSSYGYTF
>TRBD1|TRBJ2-7|NA|TRBV27
TGTGCCAGCAGTTACCGGGACAGCACATCCGAGCAGTACTTC
CASSYRDSTSEQYF
>NA|TRBJ1-6|NA|TRBV7-9
TGTGCCAGCAGCTTCCACTCGACTAGACAGAATTCACCCCTCCACTTT
CASSFHSTRQNSPLHF
>TRBD1|TRBJ2-2|NA|TRBV6-5
TGTGCCAGCATACCGGGAGCTACAGGGGGCGGGGAGCTGTTTTTT
CASIPGATGGGELFF
>TRBD2|TRBJ2-5|NA|TRBV7-9
TGTGCCAGCAGCTTAGATTGGCGGGAGACGGAGACCCAGTACTTC
CASSLDWRETETQYF
>NA|TRBJ2-7|NA|TRBV5-4
TGTGCCAGCAGCGTCGGGACTCCACGGGAGCAGTACTTC
CASSVGTPREQYF
>NA|TRBJ2-7|NA|TRBV24-1
TGTGCCACCAGTGACCCTAGCGACTACGAGCAGTACTTC
CATSDPSDYEQYF
>TRBD1|TRBJ1-1|NA|TRBV10-3
TGTGCCATCAGTGGGCCGGGACAGGGATACACTGAAGCTTTCTTT
CAISGPGQGYTEAFF
>NA|TRBJ1-5|NA|TRBV4-2
TGTGCCAGCAGCCAAGATTTGCGGGCTCAGCCCCAGCATTTT
CASSQDLRAQPQHF
>TRBD2|TRBJ2-3|NA|TRBV4-1
TGCGCCAGCAGCCGGCTAGCGGCAGGCACAGATACGCAGTATTTT
CASSRLAAGTDTQYF
>TRBD1|TRBJ2-3|NA|TRBV6-2/TRBV6-3
TGTGCCAGCAGCCCTGGGGGGCGGCAGGGGGCTACAGATACGCAGTATTTT
CASSPGGRQGATDTQYF
>NA|TRBJ2-1|NA|TRBV29-1
TGCAGCGTTGGATTATCGGGCTACAATGAGCAGTTCTTC
CSVGLSGYNEQFF
>NA|TRBJ1-1|NA|TRBV5-1
TGCGCCAGCAGCTTGGTTGCGGTGAACACTGAAGCTTTCTTT
CASSLVAVNTEAFF
>TRBD1|TRBJ2-3|NA|TRBV29-1
TGCAGCCCGGCGACGCCCCGACGAATAACACAGGGGGCCAGGGGCACAGATACGCAGTATTTT
CSPATPRRITQGARGTDTQYF
>TRBD1|TRBJ1-1|NA|TRBV5-1
TGCGCCAGCAGCGAACAGGGGTCGGGCACTGAAGCTTTCTTT
CASSEQGSGTEAFF
>NA|TRBJ2-7|NA|TRBV27
TGTGCCAGCAGTCTAAGACAGTCCTCCTACGAGCAGTACTTC
CASSLRQSSYEQYF
>TRBD2|TRBJ2-2|NA|TRBV5-1
TGCGCCAGCAGCCCGGGACTAGCGGGAGGGTCCTACACCGGGGAGCTGTTTTTT
CASSPGLAGGSYTGELFF
>TRBD1|TRBJ2-2|NA|TRBV28
TGTGCCAGCAGTGTTTACTCCGGGACAGAAGTCACCGGGGAGCTGTTTTTT
CASSVYSGTEVTGELFF
>NA|TRBJ2-3|NA|TRBV7-9
TGTGCCAGCAGCTTAGGATGGGGCGCTGGAGATACAGATACGCAGTATTTT
CASSLGWGAGDTDTQYF